The entry below gives a single T cell receptor beta chain sequence along with its context. Its antigen remains undetermined. No base qualities exist here, and no much larger clone lies one base off it. The data are from a study of T cell responses to AZD1222 COVID-19 vaccine (dated by TCRdb to the early 2020s). Study-level background: AZD1222 recipients with second doses at about 4 weeks or about 12 weeks were pooled, because spike-specific TCR depth and breadth did not differ between schedules. Trial participants were enrolled by age into 18-55, 56-69 and 70-plus year subgroups, with roughly 160, 29 and 62 TCR-sequenced participants respectively. A total of more than 230 trial participants underwent TCR sequencing, of whom about 210 received two doses of AZD1222 and about 26 received two doses of the MenACWY control vaccine.

The sample's time point, from its label and the paper: baseline before first vaccination. Vaccinee samples were obtained from the UK trials COV001 and COV002, which included a single-blind randomized controlled phase 2/3 trial of AZD1222 (ChAdOx1 nCoV-19) in healthy adults. Trial participant PBMC samples were collected at day 0 and day 28 after the second dose for TCRbeta chain sequencing. General conclusions and limits of the study: Nearly half of unique spike-specific TCRs reportedly recognized epitopes outside regions mutated in the B.1.351 and B.1.1.7 variants. A significant rise in spike-specific TCR breadth and depth was observed after two AZD1222 doses relative to day 0 and relative to MenACWY recipients. Because no day 14 peak-response samples were available, repertoires were characterized only after the peak T cell response. Vaccine-associated CD4 TCRs spanned the whole spike protein, with dominant responses in regions 160-218 and 743-854. Participants were mostly white British, with more females than males. The authors suggested clonal diversity may have been underestimated. Conclusions about previously exposed vaccinees were limited because only six AZD1222 recipients were SARS-CoV-2 seropositive at baseline. The 56-69-year group was small, and its depth increase did not reach significance, likely because of low power.

The CDR3 regions of human TCRbeta chains were analyzed by immunosequencing. Concerning the study's data processing: Repertoire TCRs were checked for matches against a reference library of SARS-CoV-2-specific TCRs that had been generated using the MIRA antigen-specificity platform. Breadth meant the fraction of unique TCRs that were SARS-CoV-2-associated, whereas depth meant the fraction of total T cells that were SARS-CoV-2-associated. Each spike-specific TCR was assigned to its reactive spike region and to a CD4 or CD8 class using the MIRA data. Log10-transformed breadth and depth values were compared by one-way ANOVA with Sidak's multiple comparisons tests. TCRdb took over this immuneACCESS table, retaining in-frame rearrangements with V and J assigned. Such tables are incomplete; in checked studies, under half of the missing clones stem from an unresolved V gene, and the remainder is unexplained. Clone size and the V and J calls come from that table; the DNA yielded D and trimming. The sample records over 110,000 clones, approximately 90% of which are singletons. In total, the top ten clones hold around 2.8% of the sample.

Including cysteine and phenylalanine, the CDR3 has 12 amino acids. The retained sequence is limited to the CDR3, 36 bases, with the frame set at the first base. The germline V gene encodes CDR1 SGHTA and CDR2 FQGNSA. The trim is 5 bases for V and 7 bases for J, with a gap of 6 bases between the germline ends. This clonotype was obtained from an adult in good health. The chain is assembled from TRBV7-2 and TRBJ1-6; the D gene assignment is ambiguous. Here the sequenced sample was peripheral blood, taken on day 0 of AZD1222 vaccination. Here is the DNA: TGTGCCAGCAGCGTTCCAAATTCACCCCTCCACTTT. Translated, it reads CASSVPNSPLHF.